Below are 30 T cell receptor beta chains sequenced from a single sample in a study of shared clonotypes between healthy human individuals (dated by TCRdb to 2018 to 2020). CD8 naive samples consisted of CD45RO-negative cells that were positively selected for CCR7, yielding a CD45RA+CCR7+ population without TemRA cells. The library was prepared using the immunoSEQ multiplex PCR assay. The source is immuneACCESS, and TCRdb retained only in-frame sequences with V and J called. Part of the clones is not carried over; for the studies checked, unresolved V genes explain less than half of this, and the remainder is unexplained. The sample contains about 590,000 clones, 95% of them found a single time. Together, the top ten hold less than 0.13% of the sample. The sample consisted of naive CD8+ T cells sorted from blood. The intended sense of this specimen's cell subset or site label: CD45RA+CCR7+. The receptors were sampled from a woman aged 30 to 39 in good health.

V usage is TRBV6-6 and J usage is TRBJ1-2; 7 nucleotides match TRBD1. CDR3 size: 15 residues. V was pared by 2 bases and J by 1 base, with 4 bases of the junction left unmatched. Germline CDR1 reads MNHNY; CDR2 reads SVGAGI (reference sequence). The CDR3 DNA follows: TGTGCCAGCAGTTACGGGGACAGCCTTAACTATGGCTACACCTTC. Amino acid sequence: CASSYGDSLNYGYTF.

The chain recombines TRBV13 with TRBJ2-7; D is uncertain. Germline lookup yields CDR1 PRHDT and CDR2 FYEKMQ (reference sequence). V gave up 0 bases and J gave up 3 bases, with 9 bases separating them. The CDR3 loop spans 14 amino acids. CDR3 nucleotide sequence: TGTGCCAGCAGCTTAGGGGACCCGGGCTACGAGCAGTACTTC. Its translation: CASSLGDPGYEQYF.

The chain recombines TRBV7-9 with TRBJ2-7, with unresolved D. Germline V lookup: CDR1 SEHNR, CDR2 FQNEAQ (reference sequence). This CDR3 has 12 residues. V lost 3 bases to trimming and J lost 7 bases, with 10 bases between them. The CDR3 sequence is CASSFGVREQYF. DNA for the CDR3: TGTGCCAGCAGCTTTGGGGTCAGGGAGCAGTACTTC.

Comments on this clone: The identical CDR3 is also encoded by other nucleotide sequences in the sample. The genes are TRBV7-9 and TRBJ2-7; D is undetermined. The CDR3 sequence is 11 residues long. Trimming shortened V by 1 base and J by 4 bases, and 2 bases separated the two germline ends. Per the germline V gene, CDR1 is SEHNR and CDR2 is FQNEAQ (reference sequence). CDR3 bases: TGTGCCAGCAGCTTAGAATACGAGCAGTACTTC. It codes for CASSLEYEQYF.

The chain employs TRBV9 and TRBJ2-7; 8 nucleotides line up with TRBD2. CDR1 SGDLS and CDR2 YYNGEE come from the germline V gene. This CDR3 has 13 residues. V was clipped by 3 bases and J by 6 bases; unmatched bases: 5. Written as DNA, the CDR3 is TGTGCCAGCAGCGCGGGACTAGGACTCGAGCAGTACTTC. It yields the protein CASSAGLGLEQYF.

This chain links TRBV19 with TRBJ2-1; weak D call: TRBD2 (5 bases). V was pared by 4 bases and J by 4 bases, with 11 bases between. Germline CDR1 is LNHDA and CDR2 is SQIVND (reference sequence). The CDR3 has 14 amino acids. In DNA form, the CDR3 reads TGTGCCAGTAGTAGAGCTAGCCGTTACAATGAGCAGTTCTTC. It translates to CASSRASRYNEQFF.

V usage is TRBV21-1 and J usage is TRBJ1-5; the table's D call, TRBD1, was not checked against the DNA. TRBV21-1 corresponds to a pseudogene. CDR3 length: 17 residues. In DNA, the CDR3 is TGTGCCAGCAGCAAAGCGCTGGATGCCAGGGGTGTCCAGCCCCAGCATTTT. Amino acids: CASSKALDARGVQPQHF.

The gene calls are TRBV6-6 and TRBJ1-1; D is uncertain. CDR3 size: 14 residues. V lost 6 bases to trimming and J lost 8 bases, with 19 bases between them. CDR1 MNHNY and CDR2 SVGAGI come from the germline V gene (reference sequence). CDR3 nucleotides: TGTGCCAGCAGAGATGAGGTTAGTGCGGAGGAAGCTTTCTTT. Translated, it gives CASRDEVSAEEAFF.

The rearrangement joins TRBV25-1 to TRBJ2-1; 8 positions match TRBD2. The ends lost 3 bases at V and 7 bases at J; junction bases unmatched: 5. The CDR3 runs 14 residues. Germline V gives CDR1 MGHDK, CDR2 SYGVNS. CDR3 residues: CASSDSGSRNEQFF. The CDR3 bases are TGTGCCAGCAGTGACAGCGGGAGTAGGAATGAGCAGTTCTTC. The full variable domain, completed using reference TRBV25-1 and TRBJ2-1, is EADIYQTPRYLVIGTGKKITLECSQTMGHDKMYWYQQDPGMELHLIHYSYGVNSTEKGDLSSESTVSRIRTEHFPLTLESARPSHTSQYLCASSDSGSRNEQFFGPGTRLTVL.

The chain is built from TRBV4-1 and TRBJ2-7, with 9 nucleotides matching TRBD1. Germline V gene data show CDR1 as MGHRA and CDR2 as YSYEKL. This CDR3 has 15 residues. The V and J ends lost 3 bases and 2 bases, in that order; junction bases with no gene match: 5. The CDR3 DNA reads as TGCGCCAGCAGCCAGGGGACAGGGTTCCCCTACGAGCAGTACTTC. Its translation is CASSQGTGFPYEQYF.

A note on this clone: Other nucleotide sequences in the sample specify the same CDR3. The chain is built from TRBV27 and TRBJ1-5; D gene uncertain. The CDR3 consists of 14 residues. Germline V gene sequence: CDR1 MNHEY, CDR2 SMNVEV (reference sequence). The V end lost 2 bases, the J end lost 2 bases, and 7 bases lay between the germline ends. The CDR3 DNA follows: TGTGCCAGCAGTTTACGGCAGGGCAATCAGCCCCAGCATTTT. Its translation: CASSLRQGNQPQHF.

The genes are TRBV11-1 and TRBJ1-3, with D unclear. This CDR3 has 14 residues. Germline V CDR1 and CDR2: SGHAT, FQDESV (reference sequence). Between the trimmed V and J ends, which lost 2 bases and 2 bases, there was a span of 7 bases. The CDR3 is CASSLRGTGNTIYF. CDR3 coding DNA: TGTGCCAGCAGCTTACGAGGGACTGGAAACACCATATATTTT. The whole variable domain, filled in from reference TRBV11-1 and TRBJ1-3, reads EAEVAQSPRYKITEKSQAVAFWCDPISGHATLYWYRQILGQGPELLVQFQDESVVDDSQLPKDRFSAERLKGVDSTLKIQPAELGDSAMYLCASSLRGTGNTIYFGEGSWLTVV.

J is TRBJ1-2 and V is TRBV15; 10 positions match TRBD1. The CDR3 consists of 16 residues. Germline V gives CDR1 LNHNV, CDR2 YYDKDF (reference sequence). With V trimmed by 4 bases and J by 3 bases, 8 bases remained unmatched. CDR3 coding DNA: TGTGCCACCAGCATCGGGACAGGGGTTTTGGACTATGGCTACACCTTC. The encoded protein is CATSIGTGVLDYGYTF.

V usage is TRBV7-9 and J usage is TRBJ2-1, with TRBD2 matching over 8 bases. The CDR3 extends over 18 amino acids. The junction had 17 bases not matched to a gene; V was cut back by 5 bases and J by 5 bases. The germline CDR1 and CDR2 sequences are SEHNR and FQNEAQ (reference sequence). The DNA of the CDR3 is TGTGCCAGCAGCCCTCTAGCGGGTCCAGTGGGGTGGGACAATGAGCAGTTCTTC. Translation: CASSPLAGPVGWDNEQFF.

V usage is TRBV5-5 and J usage is TRBJ2-3; TRBD1 is a possible D gene (6 bases). Trimming took 4 bases from V and 2 from J, leaving 14 bases between them. Per the germline V gene, CDR1 is SGHKS and CDR2 is YYEKEE (reference sequence). This CDR3 is built from 15 residues. CDR3 DNA sequence: TGTGCCAGCAGCCCGGACAGTGCTCACACAGATACGCAGTATTTT. As protein: CASSPDSAHTDTQYF.

Details on this clone: Other nucleotide sequences from this sample produce the same CDR3. The chain couples TRBV7-9 to TRBJ1-5; D unclear. Germline V gene sequence: CDR1 SEHNR, CDR2 FQNEAQ (reference sequence). The V end was cut by 0 bases, the J end by 5 bases, with 5 bases between. This CDR3 has 13 residues. The CDR3 sequence: CASSLAPDQPQHF. CDR3 nucleotides: TGTGCCAGCAGCTTAGCCCCGGATCAGCCCCAGCATTTT.

As DNA, the CDR3 is TGTGCCAGCATAGGACCGCGCGACGAGCAGTACTTC. Protein sequence: CASIGPRDEQYF. This rearrangement joins TRBV7-9 to TRBJ2-7; D unclear. The CDR3 is 12 residues long. The ends were cut back, 7 bases at V and 5 bases at J, with 12 bases in the middle. The germline V gene encodes CDR1 SEHNR and CDR2 FQNEAQ (reference sequence).

This rearrangement joins TRBV10-2 to TRBJ2-1; TRBD1 matches 10 bases. With 8 bases clipped from V and 4 bases from J, the junction kept 11 bases outside the gene matches. The CDR3 covers 16 residues. Germline-derived CDR1 and CDR2 are WSHSY and SAAADI. DNA of the CDR3: TGCGCCAGCCGTGGGACAGGGGCTAATTTTTACAATGAGCAGTTCTTC. Translated: CASRGTGANFYNEQFF.

The chain is built from TRBV5-1 and TRBJ1-1, with D hard to call. The CDR3 consists of 14 residues. Per the germline V gene, CDR1 is SGHRS and CDR2 is YFSETQ. The V end was cut by 0 bases, the J end by 1 base, with 7 bases between. CDR3 nucleotide sequence: TGCGCCAGCAGCTTGGGGCTTCCGAACACTGAAGCTTTCTTT. Translating gives CASSLGLPNTEAFF.

The chain is built from TRBV2 and TRBJ1-5; D is undetermined. CDR3 length: 14 residues. Germline V gene lookup returns CDR1 SNHLY and CDR2 FYNNEI. Deletions cut 3 bases from V and 2 bases from J, with 8 bases between. CDR3 DNA: TGTGCCAGCAGTGAGGTGATCGGCAATCAGCCCCAGCATTTT. Protein product: CASSEVIGNQPQHF. Full variable domain (rest looked up from reference TRBV2 and TRBJ1-5): EPEVTQTPSHQVTQMGQEVILRCVPISNHLYFYWYRQILGQKVEFLVSFYNNEISEKSEIFDDQFSVERPDGSNFTLKIRSTKLEDSAMYFCASSEVIGNQPQHFGDGTRLSIL.

V and J are TRBV28 and TRBJ2-2, with 10 positions matching TRBD2. CDR3 length: 15 amino acids. Germline trimming cut 7 bases from V and 6 bases from J; bases unmatched to any gene: 8. CDR1 and CDR2 from the germline V gene are MDHEN and SYDVKM. This CDR3 is CASTAGLAGAGELFF. The CDR3 bases are TGTGCCAGCACCGCGGGTCTAGCGGGAGCCGGGGAGCTGTTTTTT.

The genes are TRBV6-5 and TRBJ2-5; the D gene is possibly TRBD2 (7 bases). In germline, CDR1 is MNHEY, CDR2 SVGAGI. This CDR3 region has 15 residues. V was pared by 2 bases and J by 5 bases, with 15 bases between. For the CDR3, the DNA is TGTGCCAGCAGTTACGGGGGGGGGCAGGGTGAGACCCAGTACTTC. Protein: CASSYGGGQGETQYF.

The chain carries TRBV15 and TRBJ2-3, with a possible D match to TRBD2 (6 bases). The CDR3 has 15 amino acids. The V gene lost 3 bases and the J gene lost 0 bases, with 10 bases spanning the gap. Looked up from germline, CDR1 is LNHNV and CDR2 is YYDKDF (reference sequence). The CDR3 protein is CATSRISGSTDTQYF. The CDR3 nucleotides read TGTGCCACCAGCAGGATTAGCGGTAGCACAGATACGCAGTATTTT.

V gene TRBV28 combines with J gene TRBJ1-2, with D unresolved. Germline V CDR1 and CDR2: MDHEN, SYDVKM. The CDR3 covers 15 residues. Trimming removed 5 bases from V and 4 bases from J, with 17 bases in between. DNA of the CDR3: TGTGCCAGCAGTCCGAACCGGGAGTCCCTCTATGGCTACACCTTC. This sequence encodes CASSPNRESLYGYTF.

The CDR3 sequence: CASSLVDRDQETQYF. Here the CDR3 DNA reads TGTGCCAGCAGCTTAGTAGACAGGGACCAAGAGACCCAGTACTTC. This sequence joins TRBV7-9 and TRBJ2-5, with TRBD1 identical over 7 bases. This CDR3 has 15 residues. Losses at the gene ends were 1 base for V and 0 bases for J; bases not matched to a gene: 2. Germline CDR1 SEHNR, CDR2 FQNEAQ (reference sequence).

The V call is TRBV6-1, the J call TRBJ2-1; 7 bases are shared with TRBD1. Germline CDR1 reads MNHNS; CDR2 reads SASEGT. Losses at the gene ends were 4 bases for V and 0 bases for J; bases not matched to a gene: 3. The CDR3 covers 15 residues. The CDR3 protein is CASSARDSSYNEQFF. Here the CDR3 DNA reads TGTGCCAGCAGTGCCCGGGACAGCTCCTACAATGAGCAGTTCTTC.

V is TRBV11-2 and J is TRBJ2-1, with D maybe TRBD1 (5 bases). The V and J ends lost 6 bases and 6 bases respectively, with 15 bases between them. Germline V gene sequence: CDR1 SGHAT, CDR2 FQNNGV. The CDR3 consists of 14 residues. The CDR3: CASSSTVGRNEQFF. The CDR3 coding sequence is TGTGCCAGCAGTTCCACTGTGGGGCGCAATGAGCAGTTCTTC.

This clone was picked up one time. V is TRBV28 and J is TRBJ2-1; 11 nucleotides match TRBD2. The junction had 15 bases not matched to a gene; V was cut back by 8 bases and J by 3 bases. This CDR3 comprises 18 residues. Per germline, CDR1 MDHEN and CDR2 SYDVKM. The CDR3 region is CASVGLAGSQGGYNEQFF. DNA of the CDR3: TGTGCCAGCGTTGGACTAGCGGGCTCCCAGGGGGGCTACAATGAGCAGTTCTTC.

This rearrangement joins TRBV27 to TRBJ1-5; 9 bases are shared with TRBD1. This CDR3 is built from 15 residues. Trimming took 8 bases from V and 4 from J; bases not matched to a gene: 9. CDR1 MNHEY and CDR2 SMNVEV come from the germline V gene (reference sequence). The CDR3 reads CASAPGTGTNQPQHF. In DNA form, the CDR3 reads TGTGCCAGCGCACCCGGGACAGGGACTAATCAGCCCCAGCATTTT.

The J gene is TRBJ1-1, the V gene TRBV28, with D maybe TRBD1 (6 bases). Germline V gene sequence: CDR1 MDHEN, CDR2 SYDVKM. CDR3 length: 13 amino acids. The CDR3 bases are TGTGCAACCAAATCGGGGGGCTTCACTGAAGCTTTCTTT. Its translation is CATKSGGFTEAFF.